This T cell receptor (beta chain) stems from a study of T cell repertoires in cytomegalovirus infection. Study information: Public TCR beta signatures were indicative of both CMV infection and a matching HLA type.

About this clonotype: Its antigen is undetermined.

TCRdb used MiXCR to reprocess the reads, holding one entry per CDR3 protein. The sample has approximately 500,000 distinct CDR3 sequences; 30% to 40% are singletons. There are 17 residues in the CDR3. V lost 3 bases and J 0 bases, leaving 12 bases between the germline ends. Looked up from germline, CDR1 is ENHRY and CDR2 is SYGVKD. Study results and caveats: It was HLA-C-restricted CMV-specific TCR beta clonotypes that dominated the response ex vivo.

Sequenced material: cultured PBMCs, taken from culture after CMV antigen stimulation. The rearrangement joins TRBV10-3 to TRBJ2-6; D is undetermined. This receptor was obtained from a human donor in good health (CMV status not recorded). Some clones in this sample may be carry-over from other donors' samples. CDR3 in DNA: TGTGCCATCAGTGATAAGGGTAGGATCTCTGGGGCCAACGTCCTGACTTTC. This sequence encodes CAISDKGRISGANVLTF.